This T cell receptor (beta chain) was captured by sequencing in a study of cytomegalovirus exposure and HLA in healthy donors. In the study overall: Some 85 million unique TCRs from HLA-typed donors were held in an early data release. Assignment to the Caucasian-associated ancestry cluster applied to around 80% of the roughly 410 genotyped donors.

Study-level results: With high specificity and sensitivity, the classifier reportedly diagnosed cytomegalovirus status. Fewer N-insertions than the roughly 670-donor mean were reportedly shown by an Asian-associated ancestry cluster in a later analysis.

The PCR used 60 Vbeta and 13 Jbeta primers. TCRdb's copy holds only in-frame clones and misses some; the assay was immunoSEQ multiplex PCR. The repertoire includes 100,000 to 130,000 clones, about 74% of them detected once, and 14% sits in the top ten. Germline CDR1 is MNHEY and CDR2 is SMNVEV (reference sequence). The J segment lost 6 bases and the V segment lost 5 bases, leaving 7 bases of the junction unmatched. The CDR3 is made up of 15 amino acids. Of note for this clone: No antigen is known for it.

The rearrangement joins TRBV27 to TRBJ2-3, with 11 bases aligning to TRBD1. The sample taken for sequencing was PBMCs. This sequence was found in a woman aged 40 to 49 in good health and CMV-seropositive. CDR3 sequence (DNA): TGTGCCAGCAGTGGCAGGACAGGGGGCTACGATACGCAGTATTTT. Protein product: CASSGRTGGYDTQYF.